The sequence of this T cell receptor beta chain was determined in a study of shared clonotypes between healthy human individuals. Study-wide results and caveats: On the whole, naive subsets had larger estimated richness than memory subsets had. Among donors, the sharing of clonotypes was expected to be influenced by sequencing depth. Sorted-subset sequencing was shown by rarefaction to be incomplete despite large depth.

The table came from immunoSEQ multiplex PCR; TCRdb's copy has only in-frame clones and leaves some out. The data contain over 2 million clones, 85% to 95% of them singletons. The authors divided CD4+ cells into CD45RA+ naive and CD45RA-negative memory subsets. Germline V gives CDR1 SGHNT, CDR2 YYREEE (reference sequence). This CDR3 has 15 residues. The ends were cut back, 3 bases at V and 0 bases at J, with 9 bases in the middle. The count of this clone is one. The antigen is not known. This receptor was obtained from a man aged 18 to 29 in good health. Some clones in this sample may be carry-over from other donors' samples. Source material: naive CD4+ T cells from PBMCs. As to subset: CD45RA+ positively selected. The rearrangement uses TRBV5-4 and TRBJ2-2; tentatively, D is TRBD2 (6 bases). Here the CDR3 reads CASSSGVTNTGELFF. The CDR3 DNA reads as TGTGCCAGCAGCTCGGGGGTGACGAACACCGGGGAGCTGTTTTTT.